Listed below are T cell receptor beta chains from one sample, sequenced in a study of radiation and T cells in renal cell carcinoma. TCRdb keeps only in-frame clones here, not all; method: immunoSEQ multiplex PCR. The sample records roughly 58,000 clones, 65% to 80% being singletons. This specimen consisted of blood, obtained from a patient whose treatment included radiotherapy and nephrectomy. The receptors stem from a man aged 55-75 years with renal cell carcinoma. Both conserved end residues are part of each CDR3. Each record gives: D gene, clone size, V gene, J gene, CDR3 protein, CDR3 DNA. A D gene is named only where the DNA matches it firmly. Clone size is shown for a subset of rows, as once, few, many or a class of expanded clone.

>.|.|TRBV18|TRBJ1-5
CASSPPGPPSPQHF
TGTGCCAGCTCACCCCCGGGACCACCTTCGCCCCAGCATTTT
>.|few|TRBV28|TRBJ1-5
CASSLQAQPQHF
TGTGCCAGCAGTTTGCAGGCGCAACCCCAGCATTTT
>TRBD2|.|TRBV9|TRBJ2-1
CASSVEGLAGDLEQFF
TGTGCCAGCAGCGTAGAAGGTCTAGCGGGAGATCTTGAGCAGTTCTTC
>.|.|TRBV18|TRBJ2-2
CASSPGTGGNTGELFF
TGTGCCAGCTCACCGGGGACTGGAGGGAACACCGGGGAGCTGTTTTTT
>.|.|TRBV4-3|TRBJ2-7
CASSQDIVLGPEEEQYF
TGCGCCAGCAGCCAAGATATTGTTCTGGGGCCTGAGGAGGAGCAGTACTTC
>.|once|TRBV19|TRBJ1-3
CASSLDSISGNTIYF
TGTGCCAGTAGTTTGGACAGCATCTCTGGAAACACCATATATTTT
>.|.|TRBV10-3|TRBJ1-2
CAISDRQDYGYTF
TGTGCCATCAGTGATCGGCAAGATTATGGCTACACCTTC
>.|.|TRBV7-2|TRBJ2-3
CASSRQIGVTDTQYF
TGTGCCAGCAGCCGACAAATAGGAGTCACAGATACGCAGTATTTT
>TRBD1|.|TRBV5-1|TRBJ2-2
CASSMTGVGNTGELFF
TGCGCCAGCAGCATGACAGGGGTGGGGAACACCGGGGAGCTGTTTTTT
>.|once|TRBV9|TRBJ1-3
CASSVTGLSGNTIYF
TGTGCCAGCAGCGTGACAGGACTCTCTGGAAACACCATATATTTT
>TRBD1|.|TRBV5-6|TRBJ1-1
CASSSWGQFMNTEAFF
TGTGCCAGCAGCTCTTGGGGACAGTTCATGAACACTGAAGCTTTCTTT
>.|.|TRBV6-6|TRBJ1-1
CASSSIEQSTTEAFF
TGTGCCAGCAGCTCTATCGAACAGTCGACCACTGAAGCTTTCTTT
>.|few|TRBV7-3|TRBJ2-5
CASSLRPGRGQETQYF
TGTGCCAGCAGCTTAAGACCCGGCCGGGGCCAAGAGACCCAGTACTTC
>TRBD1|few|TRBV11-3|TRBJ1-4
CASSLWARGQGDEKLFF
TGTGCCAGCAGCTTATGGGCTCGAGGACAGGGCGATGAAAAACTGTTTTTT
>.|.|TRBV6-1|TRBJ1-4
CASSEGSATNEKLFF
TGTGCCAGCAGTGAAGGATCTGCAACTAATGAAAAACTGTTTTTT
>TRBD2|.|TRBV11-2|TRBJ2-2
CASSLLSGRGGTGELFF
TGTGCCAGCAGCTTACTCAGCGGGAGGGGAGGGACCGGGGAGCTGTTTTTT
>.|.|TRBV13|TRBJ2-7
CASSSMDTRSSYEQYF
TGTGCCAGCAGCTCGATGGACACCAGGAGCTCCTACGAGCAGTACTTC
>.|.|TRBV19|TRBJ2-3
CASSTTMDTQYF
TGTGCCAGTAGTACGACCATGGATACGCAGTATTTT
>.|.|TRBV7-6|TRBJ1-2
CASSLVTNGLRTF
TGTGCCAGCAGCTTAGTCACGAACGGACTACGCACCTTC
>.|.|TRBV5-6|TRBJ2-2
CASSSSVGGIGAGELFF
TGTGCCAGCAGCTCCTCGGTGGGGGGAATAGGAGCCGGGGAGCTGTTTTTT
>.|.|TRBV5-1|TRBJ1-2
CASSSISGAGDNYGYTF
TGCGCCAGCAGCTCGATTTCAGGGGCCGGTGATAACTATGGCTACACCTTC
>.|.|TRBV20-1|TRBJ1-1
CSAGPSEAFF
TGCAGTGCTGGACCCAGTGAAGCTTTCTTT
>.|few|TRBV6-1|TRBJ1-1
CASREGSTEAFF
TGTGCCAGCAGGGAAGGGAGCACTGAAGCTTTCTTT
>.|few|TRBV5-1|TRBJ1-1
CASSSDLTANTEAFF
TGCGCCAGCAGCTCAGACCTGACAGCTAACACTGAAGCTTTCTTT
>.|.|TRBV5-1|TRBJ2-1
CASSWDLSSYNEQFF
TGCGCCAGCAGTTGGGACTTAAGCTCCTACAATGAGCAGTTCTTC
>TRBD1|.|TRBV7-2|TRBJ2-3
CASRAGTGGGTDTQYF
TGTGCCAGCAGAGCCGGGACAGGGGGCGGGACAGATACGCAGTATTTT
>TRBD1|.|TRBV2|TRBJ2-4
CASSEVEGTVLNIQYF
TGTGCCAGCAGTGAAGTAGAAGGGACAGTGTTGAACATTCAGTACTTC
>TRBD2|.|TRBV7-6|TRBJ2-3
CASSLTSGGSDTQYF
TGTGCCAGCAGCTTGACTAGCGGGGGGTCAGATACGCAGTATTTT
>TRBD1|.|TRBV5-6|TRBJ2-7
CASRVPGQAGQYF
TGTGCCAGCAGGGTTCCGGGACAGGCGGGGCAGTACTTC
>TRBD1|.|TRBV7-8|TRBJ1-5
CASSLGGQGPGQPQHF
TGTGCCAGCAGCTTAGGGGGACAGGGTCCGGGGCAGCCCCAGCATTTT
>.|.|TRBV9|TRBJ2-1
CASSPGGSYNEQFF
TGTGCCAGCAGCCCCGGGGGCTCCTACAATGAGCAGTTCTTC
>.|.|TRBV7-8|TRBJ1-1
CASSLVGPNTEAFF
TGTGCCAGCAGCTTAGTGGGACCAAACACTGAAGCTTTCTTT
>.|.|TRBV28|TRBJ1-5
CASSLVNQPQHF
TGTGCCAGCAGTTTAGTTAATCAGCCCCAGCATTTT
>.|.|TRBV6-1|TRBJ1-2
CASIPSGEAGGGYTF
TGTGCCAGCATCCCATCGGGGGAAGCCGGAGGGGGCTACACCTTC
>.|many|TRBV2|TRBJ2-5
CVTSNGGSKTQYF
TGTGTCACCAGCAATGGGGGTAGTAAGACCCAGTACTTC
>TRBD2|.|TRBV2|TRBJ2-1
CASSELAGTYNEQFF
TGTGCCAGCAGTGAGTTAGCGGGGACATACAATGAGCAGTTCTTC
>TRBD1|.|TRBV7-9|TRBJ1-2
CASSRRGRDYGYTF
TGTGCCAGCAGCCGGAGGGGGCGCGACTATGGCTACACCTTC
>TRBD1|.|TRBV7-9|TRBJ1-3
CASSSRDSSGNTIYF
TGTGCCAGCAGTTCCCGGGACAGCTCTGGAAACACCATATATTTT
>.|.|TRBV25-1|TRBJ1-6
CASSEFVSNSPLHF
TGTGCCAGCAGTGAATTTGTCTCTAATTCACCCCTCCACTTT
>TRBD2|once|TRBV7-8|TRBJ2-1
CASSLGLASYNEQFF
TGTGCCAGCAGCTTAGGACTAGCCAGCTACAATGAGCAGTTCTTC
>TRBD1|few|TRBV5-6|TRBJ2-1
CASSWGTDYNEQFF
TGTGCCAGCAGCTGGGGGACAGACTACAATGAGCAGTTCTTC
>TRBD2|few|TRBV9|TRBJ2-1
CASSPLKGRPRNAGAHPANEQFF
TGTGCCAGCAGCCCCCTTAAAGGGCGGCCTCGGAACGCGGGAGCCCACCCGGCAAATGAGCAGTTCTTC
>.|.|TRBV7-8|TRBJ2-2
CASSPQGTHTGELFF
TGTGCCAGCAGCCCACAGGGTACTCACACCGGGGAGCTGTTTTTT
>.|.|TRBV6-4|TRBJ1-2
CASSDGRNYGYTF
TGTGCCAGCAGTGACGGACGGAACTATGGCTACACCTTC
>TRBD2|.|TRBV11-2|TRBJ2-3
CASSFGLAGPDTQYF
TGTGCCAGCAGCTTCGGACTAGCGGGACCAGATACGCAGTATTTT
>.|.|TRBV6-6|TRBJ2-2
CASSYSASSYTGELFF
TGTGCCAGCAGTTACTCGGCTAGCAGCTACACCGGGGAGCTGTTTTTT
>.|.|TRBV13|TRBJ2-4
CATGAGLAKNIQYF
TGTGCCACCGGAGCAGGTCTAGCCAAAAACATTCAGTACTTC
>.|.|TRBV30|TRBJ2-5
CAWSRGWAQETQYF
TGTGCCTGGAGTAGGGGATGGGCACAAGAGACCCAGTACTTC
>.|.|TRBV20-1|TRBJ2-3
CSARDTDTQYF
TGCAGTGCTAGGGACACAGATACGCAGTATTTT